Presented here are 28 T cell receptor beta chains from one specimen sequenced in a study of blood T cells in healthy people across ages. A second roughly 7 to 11 cycle PCR used barcoded and J-beta primers. TCRdb passed the 5' RACE reads through MiXCR, listing each CDR3 protein once. The sample has 760,000 or so distinct CDR3 sequences, 25% seen once. The same specimen was also included in a second study, on T cells of mothers and their children.

Sequencing used blood. These receptors were taken from a boy under 18 in good health.

The chain uses TRBV20-1 and TRBJ1-1; D is possibly TRBD1 (5 bases). This CDR3 is 13 amino acids long. The germline CDR1 and CDR2 sequences are DFQATT and SNEGSKA (reference sequence). Trimming stripped 7 bases from V and 6 bases from J, with 18 bases between. The CDR3: CSVWIEGRAEAFF. CDR3 bases: TGCAGTGTATGGATAGAGGGGAGGGCTGAAGCTTTCTTT.

This clonotype was counted only a few times. The rearrangement links TRBV10-3 to TRBJ2-5; D is perhaps TRBD1 (6 bases). Gene TRBJ2-7 matches the end of the DNA better, so the J call may be wrong. The CDR3 runs to 13 residues. Germline V gene sequence: CDR1 ENHRY, CDR2 SYGVKD. The CDR3 nucleotides are TGTGCCAACTCGGGCACAGGGACCTACGAGCAGTACTTC. Protein product: CANSGTGTYEQYF.

This clonotype was detected many times. CDR3 sequence: CSARVLKGGQETQYF. CDR3 bases: TGCAGTGCTAGAGTGTTAAAAGGGGGCCAAGAGACCCAGTACTTC. The chain uses TRBV20-1 and TRBJ2-5; D is perhaps TRBD1 (6 bases). V was pared by 1 base and J by 1 base, with 13 bases between. The CDR3 runs to 15 residues. Germline V gives CDR1 DFQATT, CDR2 SNEGSKA (reference sequence).

The chain uses TRBV2 and TRBJ2-5; 7 positions match TRBD2. The CDR3 has 15 residues. After removal of 9 bases from V and 2 bases from J, the junction contained 12 bases not matched to a gene. Looked up from germline, CDR1 is SNHLY and CDR2 is FYNNEI. The CDR3 region has the DNA TGTGCCAGAGGCGGGGACTATGCCCCGCAAGAGACCCAGTACTTC. Its translation is CARGGDYAPQETQYF.

The J gene is TRBJ1-1, the V gene TRBV7-9; D is undetermined. This CDR3 is built from 15 residues. Trimming cost V 4 bases and J 6 bases, with 18 bases left between them. CDR1 is SEHNR and CDR2 is FQNEAQ in the germline V gene (reference sequence). The CDR3 coding sequence is TGTGCCAGCAGCTCGACTGGCCCGGGGAAGCCTGAAGCTTTCTTT. Translation gives CASSSTGPGKPEAFF.

The chain's CDR3 is CASSFVGEQFF. The CDR3 DNA reads TGTGCCAGCAGTTTCGTGGGTGAGCAGTTCTTC. The chain combines TRBV12-3 or TRBV12-4 with TRBJ2-1, with D unclear. This CDR3 spans 11 amino acids. Trimming stripped 3 bases from V and 9 bases from J, with 6 bases between.

In its sample, this clonotype was seen a few times. This sequence joins TRBV2 and TRBJ2-7, with D possibly TRBD2 on 5 matching bases. The V gene lost 7 bases and the J gene lost 4 bases, with 17 bases spanning the gap. Germline CDR1 SNHLY, CDR2 FYNNEI. This CDR3 spans 14 amino acids. The CDR3 bases are TGTGCCAGCACAACTAGTCGGGCGGTTTACGAGCAGTACTTC. It translates to CASTTSRAVYEQYF. The variable domain in full, completed from reference TRBV2 and TRBJ2-7, reads EPEVTQTPSHQVTQMGQEVILRCVPISNHLYFYWYRQILGQKVEFLVSFYNNEISEKSEIFDDQFSVERPDGSNFTLKIRSTKLEDSAMYFCASTTSRAVYEQYFGPGTRLTVT.

The table lists this clonotype with many counts. V is TRBV7-6 and J is TRBJ2-2; 10 bases are a match to TRBD1. V was clipped by 6 bases and J by 5 bases; unmatched bases: 3. CDR1 is SGHVS, CDR2 FNYEAQ, per germline. This CDR3 has 14 residues. CDR3 residues: CASSPGQGTGELFF. The CDR3 DNA sequence: TGTGCCAGCAGTCCGGGACAGGGGACCGGGGAGCTGTTTTTT.

This clonotype was detected a few times. The CDR3 DNA sequence: TGCAGTGCTAGAGAGACAGGGTTCCTCGACTATGGCTACACCTTC. It yields the protein CSARETGFLDYGYTF. The chain recombines TRBV20-1 with TRBJ1-2; 7 bases align to TRBD1. The trim removed 0 bases at V and 3 bases at J, leaving 7 bases unmatched. Germline lookup yields CDR1 DFQATT and CDR2 SNEGSKA (reference sequence). CDR3 length: 15 amino acids.

Ten or more counts support this clonotype. This chain uses TRBV14 with TRBJ1-1; TRBD1 matches 9 bases. CDR3 length: 13 amino acids. Germline V CDR1 and CDR2: SGHDN, FVKESK. V lost 6 bases and J lost 4; bases outside the gene matches: 3. The DNA for the CDR3 is TGTGCCAGCAGTCGGACAGGGGCCACTGAAGCTTTCTTT. It specifies CASSRTGATEAFF.

The sample holds a few counts of this clonotype. J is TRBJ2-2 and V is TRBV6-1; 8 positions match TRBD1. V lost 3 bases and J lost 7; bases outside the gene matches: 7. Germline loops: CDR1 MNHNS, CDR2 SASEGT. CDR3 length: 15 amino acids. The CDR3 DNA reads as TGTGCCAGCAGTGAGGGGACAGGTTTTTACGGGGAGCTGTTTTTT. This codes for CASSEGTGFYGELFF.

Regarding this clonotype: One end of the junction varies from germline; a read error may be responsible. The rearrangement joins TRBV4-2 to TRBJ1-1; D might be TRBD1 (5 bases). This CDR3 has 14 amino acids. The V gene's germline CDR1 is LGHNA and CDR2 YNFKEQ. The chain's CDR3 is CASSQDLRGTEVFF. The DNA of the CDR3 is TGTGCCAGCAGCCAAGATTTGAGGGGCACTGAAGTTTTCTTT.

This clonotype was found a few times. V and J are TRBV9 and TRBJ2-3; no definite D call. Between the trimmed V and J ends, which lost 0 bases and 6 bases, there was a span of 5 bases. The CDR3 extends over 12 amino acids. CDR1 SGDLS and CDR2 YYNGEE come from the germline V gene. The CDR3 region is CASSVVVDTQYF. The CDR3 DNA reads as TGTGCCAGCAGCGTAGTTGTGGATACGCAGTATTTT.

This clonotype occurred a few times. The rearrangement joins TRBV29-1 to TRBJ2-4; the match to TRBD1 covers 10 bases. The CDR3 is made up of 15 amino acids. J lost 6 bases, V lost 4 bases, and 9 bases had no gene match. The germline V gene has CDR1 SQVTM and CDR2 ANQGSEA. DNA for the CDR3: TGCAGCGTTGCCCACCCGACAGGGGGCATAAACATTCAGTACTTC. Protein product: CSVAHPTGGINIQYF.

This clonotype was seen a handful of times. The CDR3 DNA is TGCAGTGCTAGAGGCGGGAGCCAAGAGACCCAGTACTTC. It yields the protein CSARGGSQETQYF. The V gene is TRBV20-1, the J gene TRBJ2-5, with TRBD2 identical over 7 bases. The CDR3 covers 13 residues. The V and J ends lost 1 base and 1 base, in that order; junction bases with no gene match: 0. Germline lookup yields CDR1 DFQATT and CDR2 SNEGSKA (reference sequence).

V is TRBV6-2 or TRBV6-3 and J is TRBJ2-5; 8 nucleotides align to TRBD2. Germline trimming cut 10 bases from V and 1 base from J; bases unmatched to any gene: 11. The CDR3 runs 15 residues. Per the germline V gene, CDR1 is MNHEY and CDR2 is SVGEGT. The CDR3 reads CATSLWRGAQETQYF. The CDR3 DNA reads as TGTGCCACCAGCCTTTGGCGGGGGGCCCAAGAGACCCAGTACTTC.

This clonotype was picked up a small number of times. The rearrangement links TRBV3-1 to TRBJ2-1; D may match TRBD1 or TRBD2 (5 bases each). The CDR3 length is 15 residues. The V gene's germline CDR1 is LGHDT and CDR2 YNNKEL (reference sequence). Trimming took 4 bases from V and 8 from J, leaving 18 bases between them. CDR3 sequence reads: CASSRRGRSRDEQFF. Here the CDR3 DNA reads TGTGCCAGCAGCCGAAGGGGACGGAGTAGGGATGAGCAGTTCTTC.

Only a few counts were recorded for this clonotype. The chain combines TRBV4-1 with TRBJ2-1; 11 bases are shared with TRBD2. V trimming: 4 bases; J trimming: 7 bases; junction bases outside the gene matches: 6. This CDR3 is built from 15 residues. Germline-derived CDR1 and CDR2 are MGHRA and YSYEKL. The CDR3 protein is CASSPLTSGKNEQFF. The CDR3 DNA is TGCGCCAGCAGCCCTCTGACTAGCGGGAAAAATGAGCAGTTCTTC.

This clonotype showed up just a few times. V is TRBV7-2 and J is TRBJ1-3; no firm D call. The CDR3 is made up of 14 amino acids. Germline V gene data show CDR1 as SGHTA and CDR2 as FQGNSA. Trimming took 2 bases from V and 0 from J, leaving 5 bases between them. In DNA form, the CDR3 reads TGTGCCAGCAGCTTACGACACTCTGGAAACACCATATATTTT. The encoded protein is CASSLRHSGNTIYF. Using reference TRBV7-2 and TRBJ1-3 for the parts outside the CDR3, the full variable domain is GAGVSQSPSNKVTEKGKDVELRCDPISGHTALYWYRQSLGQGLEFLIYFQGNSAPDKSGLPSDRFSAERTGGSVSTLTIQRTQQEDSAVYLCASSLRHSGNTIYFGEGSWLTVV.

The V gene is TRBV5-1, the J gene TRBJ2-5; possible D gene TRBD2, 5 bases. The germline CDR1 and CDR2 sequences are SGHRS and YFSETQ. This CDR3 contains 13 residues. V lost 6 bases, J lost 5 bases, and 14 bases lay in between. The CDR3 DNA reads as TGCGCCAGCAACAGCGGAGGAAGGGAGACCCAGTACTTC. It specifies CASNSGGRETQYF.

This clonotype was observed a few times. The chain combines TRBV5-1 with TRBJ1-4; D remains unclear. This CDR3 spans 14 amino acids. Trimming left V 3 bases short and J 11 bases short, with 17 bases between. Germline V gives CDR1 SGHRS, CDR2 YFSETQ. CDR3 residues: CASSWQPGRLKLFF. In DNA, the CDR3 is TGCGCCAGCAGCTGGCAACCGGGCCGCCTGAAACTGTTTTTT.

A remark on this clonotype: Without the conserved terminal phenylalanine or tryptophan, this CDR3 likely stems from a read error. CDR3 DNA: TGTGCCAGCAGCTGGGGGACTTCAGGCAACATTCAGTACCTC. Translated, it gives CASSWGTSGNIQYL. This chain connects TRBV7-9 to TRBJ2-4, with D possibly being TRBD2 (6 bases). Deletions cut 4 bases from V and 7 bases from J, with 14 bases between. The germline V gene encodes CDR1 SEHNR and CDR2 FQNEAQ (reference sequence). This CDR3 has 14 amino acids.

The chain employs TRBV5-5 and TRBJ2-5, with 11 positions matching TRBD2. The length of the CDR3 is 15 residues. Germline assignment: CDR1 SGHKS and CDR2 YYEKEE (reference sequence). The junction had 4 bases not matched to a gene; V was cut back by 3 bases and J by 3 bases. CDR3: CASSSPGLAEETQYF. DNA of the CDR3: TGTGCCAGCAGCTCTCCGGGACTAGCGGAAGAGACCCAGTACTTC.

A few counts support this clonotype. The CDR3 DNA reads TGTGCCAGCGGTTCACTTTCCACAGATACGCAGTATTTT. Translated, it gives CASGSLSTDTQYF. J is TRBJ2-3 and V is TRBV28; D gene ambiguous. V lost 8 bases and J lost 2, with 11 bases in between. CDR1 is MDHEN, CDR2 SYDVKM, per germline. The CDR3 contains 13 residues.

This chain uses TRBV4-2 with TRBJ1-4, with TRBD1 identical over 9 bases. Germline trimming cut 4 bases from V and 8 bases from J; bases unmatched to any gene: 5. Germline CDR1 and CDR2: LGHNA and YNFKEQ. The length of the CDR3 is 14 residues. CDR3 in amino acids: CASSPGQGVEKLFF. In DNA, the CDR3 is TGTGCCAGCAGCCCGGGACAGGGTGTAGAAAAACTGTTTTTT.

The chain combines TRBV7-9 with TRBJ2-7; 7 bases are shared with TRBD1. CDR3 size: 14 residues. Germline CDR1 SEHNR, CDR2 FQNEAQ (reference sequence). Trimming removed 5 bases from V and 3 bases from J; junction bases left unmatched: 7. The CDR3 region has the DNA TGTGCCAGCAGCCCACAGGGGCAGCACTACGAGCAGTACTTC. Residues: CASSPQGQHYEQYF.

This sequence joins TRBV2 and TRBJ2-7; 9 bases are shared with TRBD2. V was pared by 6 bases and J by 4 bases, with 10 bases of the junction left unmatched. CDR3 length: 15 residues. Per germline, CDR1 SNHLY and CDR2 FYNNEI. The CDR3 protein is CASRNPGLAGYEQYF. CDR3 DNA: TGTGCCAGCAGGAATCCCGGGCTAGCGGGGTACGAGCAGTACTTC.

This clonotype was counted many times. The rearrangement uses TRBV7-2 and TRBJ2-5; TRBD2 agrees at 15 bases. The junction had 12 bases not matched to a gene; V was cut back by 5 bases and J by 2 bases. This CDR3 region has 19 residues. Germline V CDR1 and CDR2: SGHTA, FQGNSA. The CDR3 loop is CASSLRPGTSGRKQETQYF. The CDR3 DNA reads TGTGCCAGCAGCCTGAGGCCCGGGACTAGCGGGAGGAAACAAGAGACCCAGTACTTC.